The present TCR beta chain was sequenced within a study of Tregs in tolerant kidney transplant recipients. Per the germline V gene, CDR1 is LGHNA and CDR2 is YSLEER. CDR3 size: 15 residues. V lost 0 bases, J lost 0 bases, and 8 bases lay in between. Only in-frame clones appear in the TCRdb table, and some are missing; sequencing was by immunoSEQ multiplex PCR. The data hold 69,000 or so clones, with 70% to 90% observed a single time. This TCR was sampled from a human donor who received a combined kidney and bone marrow transplant. The specimen comprised CD4+ T cells from blood, sampled before the transplant. The chain carries TRBV4-3 and TRBJ1-2; D not resolved. CDR3 protein: CASSQDAQSNYGYTF. As DNA, the CDR3 is TGCGCCAGCAGCCAAGATGCACAGTCTAACTATGGCTACACCTTC.